This T cell receptor (beta chain) appears in the sequencing data of a study of regulatory T cells in long-lasting Graves disease. Both iRepertoire HTBI primers and Arm-PCR of CDR3 regions were used to build the TCR beta libraries. Each CDR3 protein gets one entry after TCRdb re-called the multiplex PCR reads with MiXCR. Here the sample spans about 430,000 distinct CDR3 sequences, approximately 16% being singletons. This clonotype was recorded only once. The CDR3 spans 13 residues. Trimming cost V 5 bases and J 4 bases, with 9 bases left between them. In germline, CDR1 is KGHSY, CDR2 FQNENV. Time point noted: newly diagnosed GD, antithyroid drugs for less than 3 months. TCR sequences were obtained from RNA taken from PBMCs. In addition, the sample was reused for a study of T cells in Graves' hyperthyroidism and ophthalmopathy. That work contributes: HTBI primers were employed in a first-round RT-PCR of the TCR CDR3.

Source: peripheral blood mononuclear cells (PBMCs), taken at new diagnosis, from a patient treated with antithyroid drugs. V is TRBV16 and J is TRBJ1-3; D might be TRBD1 (5 bases). The clonotype originates from a middle-aged woman with Graves disease. This chain's CDR3 is CASSGGAGNTIYF. In DNA, the CDR3 is TGTGCCAGCAGCGGGGGAGCCGGAAACACCATATATTTT.